This T cell receptor beta chain was observed in a study of breast tumors, draining lymph nodes, adjacent tissues (dated by TCRdb to about 2016). Regarding the complete study: In breast cancer patients, the study compared the TCR beta repertoires of tumor, adjacent nontumor tissue and axillary lymph nodes. In human breast cancer, the study set out to evaluate how tumor, surrounding tissue and draining lymph node repertoires relate to one another and whether T cells may move between these sites. What the work shows at the level of the full study, not this receptor alone: The study presented the conclusion that tumor T cells originate in lymph nodes as consistent with a hypothesis, not as something directly demonstrated. Tumors showed preferential V and J gene usage, and their T-cell repertoire diversity fell below that of lymph nodes yet above that of nontumor tissue. Tumor and nontumor tissue repertoires were significantly more similar in luminal-like than in basal-like breast cancer. A scenario in which most tumor T cells derive from the lymph node and then expand within tumor tissue was judged to be consistent with the data.

The lymph node samples were taken from the axillary draining lymph nodes of breast cancer patients. To note about this clonotype: The target of this receptor is not known. No clone much larger than this one lies a single base away; base qualities are absent.

TCRdb shows the sequencer as Illumina HiSeq 2000. Multiplex PCR amplification was used to build the TCR beta chain libraries. High-throughput sequencing was used to analyze the amplified TCR beta chain products. TCRdb reprocessing: public reads trimmed at Q25 with fastp, clones called with MiXCR, in-frame beta chains kept. Rows with a matching CDR3 protein are joined into one entry that keeps the most common DNA and genes. For this sample there are some 83,000 distinct CDR3 sequences; about 20% appear just once. Of the sample, 2% to 3% is held by the ten largest clones. The junction carries 14 bases between V and J, which are trimmed by 7 bases and 0 bases respectively. The CDR3 covers 15 residues, taking in both the cysteine and the phenylalanine. Only the CDR3 region is kept as DNA, spanning 45 bases read in frame from base 1. CDR1 SNHLY and CDR2 FYNNEI are derived from the germline V gene.

This TCR derives from a female donor with breast cancer. Some clones in this sample may be carry-over from other donors' samples. The sequence joins TRBV2 to TRBJ2-3; a tentative D call is TRBD2 (6 bases match). The specimen sequenced was axillary lymph node tissue. The CDR3 reads CASNPRTTSTDTQYF. At the DNA level, the sequence is TGTGCCAGCAATCCGCGGACTACCAGCACAGATACGCAGTATTTT.